This T cell receptor beta chain comes out of a study of T cell repertoires in cytomegalovirus infection. Study information: TCR beta signatures that were public indicated CMV infection and matching HLA type. Findings and caveats of the study: Summed frequency of public TCR beta families distinguished CMV carriers with the relevant HLA. The ex vivo response was dominated by HLA-C-restricted CMV-specific TCR beta clonotypes.

TCRdb recomputed calls from the reads with MiXCR, one row per CDR3 protein. The data contain over 450,000 distinct CDR3 sequences, about 11% of them singletons. This clonotype has only a few counts. What it binds is not known. Sample: PBMCs. The clonotype originates from a human donor in good health (CMV status not recorded). Some clones in this sample may be carry-over from other donors' samples.

The CDR3 region is CASSPTYRDSPSEQYF. Here the CDR3 DNA reads TGTGCCAGCAGTCCTACCTACAGGGATTCCCCTTCCGAGCAGTACTTC. V usage is TRBV27 and J usage is TRBJ2-7; weak D call: TRBD1 (6 bases). The V end was cut by 5 bases, the J end by 6 bases, with 23 bases between. The CDR3 has 16 residues. CDR1 MNHEY and CDR2 SMNVEV come from the germline V gene (reference sequence).